The TCR beta chain under discussion was sequenced for a study of cytomegalovirus exposure and HLA in healthy donors. The CDR3 is 15 residues long. The primer mix had 60 Vbeta and 13 Jbeta primers. The table came from immunoSEQ multiplex PCR; TCRdb's copy has only in-frame clones and leaves some out. Among more than 90,000 clones listed, 70% to 80% were seen once. The chain joins TRBV21-1 to TRBJ1-5; no check of the table's D call, TRBD1, against the DNA was made. TRBV21-1 is marked as a pseudogene. The TCR originated in a man over 45 in good health and CMV-seropositive. Sequencing was performed on PBMCs. CDR3 in amino acids: CASSGQGQGNQPQHF. The CDR3 DNA reads TGTGCCAGCAGCGGACAAGGACAGGGCAATCAGCCCCAGCATTTT.